This is a list of T cell receptor beta chains from one sample in a study of control samples from healthy donors and cancer patients. Measured with immunoSEQ multiplex PCR; TCRdb has only the in-frame clones, and not every one. The top ten hold about 11% of the sample, which has 80,000 to 100,000 clones, about 79% seen once. The sample consisted of blood. The receptors were gathered from a woman between 25 and 40 years old in good health. Each CDR3 is given with its conserved first and last residue. The D gene is left open where the match is weak. Only part of the rows carry a size: once, few, many, or a class if the clone is expanded.

j_call,v_call,d_call,clone_size,cdr3_aa,cdr3_nt
TRBJ1-4,TRBV9,NA,NA,CASSAQPATNEKLFF,TGTGCCAGCAGCGCACAGCCAGCAACTAATGAAAAACTGTTTTTT
TRBJ2-3,TRBV10-3,TRBD2,NA,CAIRIAGGADTQYF,TGTGCCATCAGGATAGCGGGGGGGGCAGATACGCAGTATTTT
TRBJ2-5,TRBV7-2,NA,NA,CASSQRGARETQYF,TGTGCCAGCAGCCAGAGGGGGGCCCGGGAGACCCAGTACTTC
TRBJ1-2,TRBV14,NA,NA,CASSQITWGQGYTF,TGTGCCAGCAGCCAAATCACGTGGGGGCAGGGCTACACCTTC
TRBJ1-5,TRBV2,TRBD1,NA,CASSRTGGALQPQHF,TGTGCCAGCAGTAGGACAGGGGGCGCGTTGCAGCCCCAGCATTTT
TRBJ2-7,TRBV11-2,NA,NA,CASSAAGRATYEQYF,TGTGCCAGCAGTGCGGCGGGCAGGGCGACCTACGAGCAGTACTTC
TRBJ2-7,TRBV24-1,TRBD1,NA,CATSESGGRGEQYF,TGTGCCACCAGTGAGTCAGGGGGCCGTGGCGAGCAGTACTTC
TRBJ1-1,TRBV6-5,TRBD1,NA,CAIKGQVNTEAFF,TGTGCCATCAAAGGACAGGTCAACACTGAAGCTTTCTTT
TRBJ2-5,TRBV10-3,NA,few,CAISESSETQYF,TGTGCCATCAGTGAGTCGAGTGAGACCCAGTACTTC
TRBJ1-6,TRBV6-5,TRBD1,once,CASATKGASNSPLHF,TGTGCCAGCGCCACGAAGGGGGCCTCTAATTCACCCCTCCACTTT
TRBJ1-4,TRBV24-1,NA,NA,CATTQLGPDRREKLFF,TGTGCCACCACACAACTAGGGCCGGACCGGCGTGAAAAACTGTTTTTT
TRBJ2-1,TRBV5-4,TRBD2,NA,CASNHRGGGWNEQFF,TGTGCCAGCAACCACCGGGGCGGGGGGTGGAATGAGCAGTTCTTC
TRBJ1-4,TRBV9,NA,NA,CASSVGVTTNEKLFF,TGTGCCAGCAGCGTAGGGGTCACAACTAATGAAAAACTGTTTTTT
TRBJ2-1,TRBV4-3,NA,few,CASSRGPRQENEQFF,TGCGCCAGCAGCCGAGGACCCCGGCAGGAGAATGAGCAGTTCTTC
TRBJ2-3,TRBV6-4,NA,NA,CASSGGGGTDTQYF,TGTGCCAGCAGTGGAGGGGGGGGGACAGATACGCAGTATTTT
TRBJ1-1,TRBV5-1,NA,NA,CASSLVGAGNTEAFF,TGCGCCAGCAGCTTGGTAGGGGCGGGGAACACTGAAGCTTTCTTT
TRBJ2-2,TRBV6-4,TRBD1,few,CASSDRDRDTGELFF,TGTGCCAGCAGTGACCGGGACAGGGACACCGGGGAGCTGTTTTTT